A selection of T cell receptor beta chains follows, all from one sample in a study of OX40 agonist ivuxolimab in advanced cancers. Here immunoSEQ multiplex PCR was the method, and the copy in TCRdb shows in-frame clones only, minus some. The sample lists under 75,000 clones, roughly nine tenths occurring once. The source material was CD4+ or CD8+ T cells sorted from blood, sampled in a trial of the OX40 agonist ivuxolimab. Receptor source: an adult with an advanced solid tumor such as melanoma, head and neck, liver or kidney cancer. CDR3s leave out the opening cysteine and the closing phenylalanine or tryptophan.

J gene	V gene	CDR3 protein
TRBJ2-1	TRBV4-3	ASSQDWSSFSYNEQF
TRBJ1-4	TRBV13	ASSAGTGFEKLF
TRBJ2-1	TRBV19	ASSGSGTSGNDEQF
TRBJ1-3	TRBV28	ASKGQSSGNTIY
TRBJ1-1	TRBV4-3	ASSPGTGLNTEAF
TRBJ1-1	TRBV7-2	ASSLIFSKTEAF
TRBJ1-1	TRBV4-1	ASSPRLHGDTEAF
TRBJ2-1	TRBV4-1	ASSLTDSYSYNEQF
TRBJ1-5	TRBV19	ASSARDGSMSNQPQH
TRBJ2-7	TRBV7-9	ASSDGGSTYEQY
TRBJ2-3	TRBV9	ASSAPSSTDTQY
TRBJ1-2	TRBV7-9	ASSYPGGVANYGYT
TRBJ2-2	TRBV6-1	ASTTDLSPGELF
TRBJ2-1	TRBV5-4	ASSLVPSGTLSYNEQF
TRBJ2-2	TRBV5-6	ASKEQGGAGELF
TRBJ2-7	TRBV6-1	ASRGVLGEQY
TRBJ2-3	TRBV11-3	ASSPDTHHTQY
TRBJ1-2	TRBV6-5	ASRERGYDYGYT
TRBJ1-1	TRBV10-1	ASSLGQNTEAF
TRBJ2-1	TRBV13	ASSLSPGEAPYNEQF
TRBJ2-7	TRBV6-9	ASSYDGTYEQY
TRBJ2-3	TRBV5-5	ASSSIQREVTDTQY
TRBJ2-7	TRBV4-3	ASSQDVGYEQY
TRBJ2-7	TRBV11-1	ASSRLAGAYEQY
TRBJ2-7	TRBV27	ASSSQASYEQY
TRBJ1-1	TRBV11-2	ASSEPIAGSLKNTEAF
TRBJ2-1	TRBV2	ASTEELAGGPPYNEQF
TRBJ2-7	TRBV4-2	ASSQVRGSVYEQY
TRBJ1-1	TRBV9	ASSETSVGTEAF
TRBJ1-1	TRBV5-6	ASGLDQTGSGGTSEAF
TRBJ2-1	TRBV11-2	ASSTSGGGNEQF
TRBJ1-1	TRBV19	ASSIRSTEAF
TRBJ2-3	TRBV4-1	ASSQVAGSTDTQY
TRBJ2-7	TRBV10-3	AISGFTGEINEQY
TRBJ2-3	TRBV4-1	ASSQEGGADTQY
TRBJ2-7	TRBV27	ASTAGGGGYEQY
TRBJ2-7	TRBV27	ASSFPGTSTYEQY
TRBJ2-1	TRBV4-3	ASSQALAGGYNEQF
TRBJ1-5	TRBV30	AWSEGTNQPQH
TRBJ1-1	TRBV4-3	ASSQEWLELNTEAF
TRBJ1-2	TRBV27	ASSPPAGYGYT
TRBJ2-1	TRBV6-1	ASSVGSGKYNEQF
TRBJ2-5	TRBV11-3	ASGTEDGAETQY
TRBJ1-1	TRBV6-5	ASKRENTEAF
TRBJ2-7	TRBV30	AWSPDRPSSYEQY
TRBJ2-7	TRBV4-1	ASSQDVTDSYEQY
TRBJ2-7	TRBV2	ASSTTGGIGYEQY
TRBJ2-1	TRBV7-9	ASSSGQTISVGRYNEQF
TRBJ2-3	TRBV5-1	ASSSGLDVTDTQY
TRBJ1-1	TRBV28	ASIWGGNTEAF
TRBJ2-7	TRBV28	ASGSSGGLPTYEQY
TRBJ2-7	TRBV7-9	ASSPGTNSYEQY
TRBJ2-7	TRBV19	ASSMTHTGVDEQY
TRBJ2-1	TRBV21-1	ASSKGRQNEQF
TRBJ2-7	TRBV30	AWMGRAGGFEQY
TRBJ1-1	TRBV10-3	AISGPMGTEAF
TRBJ1-5	TRBV28	ASSFSSGIQPQH
TRBJ2-3	TRBV27	ASSLTLGGPDTQY
TRBJ2-3	TRBV19	ASSRLAGEGTDTQY
TRBJ2-1	TRBV30	AWSANYLYNEQF